One sample yielded the 12 T cell receptor beta chains listed below, sequenced in a study of cytomegalovirus exposure and HLA in healthy donors (dated by TCRdb to the late 2010s). The method was the immunoSEQ multiplex PCR assay. A mixture of 60 forward primers for TCR Vbeta segments and 13 reverse primers for TCR Jbeta segments was used in the multiplex PCR. TCRdb obtained this table from immuneACCESS and retained in-frame rearrangements with V and J assigned. These tables miss some clones; where compared with another copy, unresolved V genes account for less than half of the shortfall, and the remainder is unexplained. This sample comprises about 170,000 clones, about 79% of them detected only once. The ten largest account for about 0.91% of the sample. Material for sequencing was PBMCs. The receptors originated from a woman between 45 and 60 years old in good health and CMV-seropositive.

Details on this clone: One end of the junction varies from germline; a read error may be responsible. The chain couples TRBV7-7 to TRBJ1-1; perhaps TRBD1 as D (6 bases). Germline CDR1 reads SSHAT; CDR2 reads FNYEAQ (reference sequence). This CDR3 has 13 amino acids. The CDR3 coding sequence is TGTGCTAGCAGCCGACAGGCGAACACTGAAGCTTTCTTT. Protein sequence: CASSRQANTEAFF.

The rearrangement links TRBV2 to TRBJ2-2, with D uncertain. The V and J ends lost 7 bases and 1 base respectively, with 7 bases between them. Germline V gives CDR1 SNHLY, CDR2 FYNNEI. There are 13 residues in the CDR3. The CDR3 loop is CASTPGNTGELFF. The DNA of the CDR3 is TGTGCCAGCACTCCCGGGAACACCGGGGAGCTGTTTTTT.

The V call is TRBV5-1, the J call TRBJ2-1; maybe TRBD2 (5 bases). Germline lookup yields CDR1 SGHRS and CDR2 YFSETQ. V lost 4 bases to trimming and J lost 0 bases, with 17 bases between them. This CDR3 has 17 residues. CDR3 DNA sequence: TGCGCCAGCAGCCAAAGTCTAGCTGCGAGCTCCTACAATGAGCAGTTCTTC. Protein sequence: CASSQSLAASSYNEQFF.

About this clone: The junction shows a germline mismatch at one end, possibly a read error. The chain carries TRBV7-9 and TRBJ2-5; weak D call: TRBD1 (6 bases). This CDR3 contains 13 residues. Per germline, CDR1 SEHNR and CDR2 FQNEAQ (reference sequence). As DNA, the CDR3 is TGTTCCAGCAGTTACAGGGTTTTGGAGACCCAGTACTTC. It codes for CSSSYRVLETQYF.

The chain uses TRBV28 and TRBJ1-5; the D gene is possibly TRBD1 (5 bases). CDR1 is MDHEN and CDR2 is SYDVKM in the germline V gene. This CDR3 has 16 amino acids. Between the trimmed V and J ends, which lost 3 bases and 1 base, there was a span of 13 bases. In DNA form, the CDR3 reads TGTGCCAGCAGTTTGGGGGGAGGGGCAAGCAATCAGCCCCAGCATTTT. Its translation: CASSLGGGASNQPQHF.

This clone has just a few counts. J is TRBJ1-1 and V is TRBV30, with D hard to call. CDR3 size: 12 residues. Trimming took off 5 bases at V and 1 base at J, with 8 bases between the two ends. Looked up from germline, CDR1 is GTSNPN and CDR2 is SVGIG (reference sequence). CDR3 sequence (DNA): TGTGCCTGGCAGGCCCAGAACACTGAAGCTTTCTTT. Amino acid sequence: CAWQAQNTEAFF.

This chain uses TRBV4-1 with TRBJ1-6; TRBD1 is a possible D gene (6 bases). V was cut by 1 base and J by 5 bases, with 9 bases left in between. Germline V gene data show CDR1 as MGHRA and CDR2 as YSYEKL. The CDR3 totals 15 residues. DNA of the CDR3: TGCGCCAGCAGCCAAGGACAGGTGGATAATTCACCCCTCCACTTT. Translation gives CASSQGQVDNSPLHF.

The chain uses TRBV6-5 and TRBJ1-2; unclear D gene. V shed 6 bases and J shed 8 bases, with 16 bases lying between them. Looked up from germline, CDR1 is MNHEY and CDR2 is SVGAGI. CDR3 length: 13 amino acids. This chain's CDR3 is CASSLRPAGGYTF. The DNA for the CDR3 is TGTGCCAGCAGCCTAAGACCCGCCGGGGGCTACACCTTC.

This clone has only a few counts. This chain links TRBV7-9 with TRBJ1-3; D is unclear. This CDR3 has 12 amino acids. V was cut by 5 bases and J by 9 bases, with 11 bases left in between. CDR1 is SEHNR and CDR2 is FQNEAQ in the germline V gene (reference sequence). The CDR3: CASSARGVTIYF. The DNA for the CDR3 is TGTGCCAGCAGCGCGCGGGGAGTCACCATATATTTT.

V is TRBV4-3 and J is TRBJ2-3, with D possibly being TRBD1 (6 bases). Germline V gene sequence: CDR1 LGHNA, CDR2 YSLEER. CDR3 length equals 13 residues. The V end was cut by 4 bases, the J end by 6 bases, with 11 bases between. CDR3 bases: TGCGCCAGCAGCCGCAGGGGTTCGGATACGCAGTATTTT. Protein: CASSRRGSDTQYF.

J is TRBJ2-7 and V is TRBV29-1; TRBD1 matches 10 bases. From germline, CDR1 is SQVTM and CDR2 ANQGSEA. The junction had 8 bases not matched to a gene; V was cut back by 3 bases and J by 6 bases. This CDR3 spans 14 amino acids. The CDR3 loop is CSVDGTGVSGEQYF. For the CDR3, the DNA is TGCAGCGTTGACGGGACAGGGGTTTCAGGCGAGCAGTACTTC.

The sample holds a few counts of this clone. CDR3: CASSPRDSLSGANVLTF. As DNA, the CDR3 is TGTGCCAGCTCACCTCGGGACAGCCTCTCTGGGGCCAACGTCCTGACTTTC. The gene calls are TRBV18 and TRBJ2-6; 7 nucleotides match TRBD1. CDR1 and CDR2 (germline): KGHSH, LQKENI. The CDR3 has 17 residues. The junction had 5 bases not matched to a gene; V was cut back by 3 bases and J by 0 bases.